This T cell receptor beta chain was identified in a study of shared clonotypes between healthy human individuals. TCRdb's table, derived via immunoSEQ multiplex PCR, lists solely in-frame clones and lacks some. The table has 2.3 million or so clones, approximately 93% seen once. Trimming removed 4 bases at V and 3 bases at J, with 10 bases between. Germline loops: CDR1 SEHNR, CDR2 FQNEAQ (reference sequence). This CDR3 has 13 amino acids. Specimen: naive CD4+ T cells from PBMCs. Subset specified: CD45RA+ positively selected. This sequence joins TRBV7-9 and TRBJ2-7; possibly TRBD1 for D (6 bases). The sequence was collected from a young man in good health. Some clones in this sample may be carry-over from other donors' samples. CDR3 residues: CASSSTGLYEQYF. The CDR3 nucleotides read TGTGCCAGCAGCTCGACAGGCCTCTACGAGCAGTACTTC.